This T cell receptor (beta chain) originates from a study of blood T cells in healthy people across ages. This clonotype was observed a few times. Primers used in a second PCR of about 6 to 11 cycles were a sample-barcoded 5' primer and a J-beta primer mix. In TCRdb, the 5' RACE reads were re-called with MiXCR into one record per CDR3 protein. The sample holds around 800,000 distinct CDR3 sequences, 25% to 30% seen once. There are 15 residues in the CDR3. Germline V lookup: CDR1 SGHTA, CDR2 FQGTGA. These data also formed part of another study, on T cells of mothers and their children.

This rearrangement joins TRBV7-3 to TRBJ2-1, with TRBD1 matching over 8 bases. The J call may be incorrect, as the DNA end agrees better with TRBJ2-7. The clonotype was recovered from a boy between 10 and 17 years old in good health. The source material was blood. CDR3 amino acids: CASSPSSGGPYEQYF. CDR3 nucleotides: TGTGCCAGCAGCCCTAGTTCAGGGGGCCCCTACGAGCAGTACTTC.